Shown below are 21 T cell receptor beta chains from a single sample sequenced in a study of identical twins. A single record per CDR3 protein comes from TCRdb applying MiXCR to the 5' RACE reads. The sample contains 650,000 to 750,000 distinct CDR3 sequences, less than 25% of which appear only once. The same specimen was also included in a second study, on T cells expressing NK-cell markers.

Sequenced: PBMCs. These receptors all come from a woman aged 18-29 years in good health.

The CDR3 region is CASSYTSGTSNEQFF. CDR3 DNA: TGTGCCAGCAGTTACACTAGCGGGACGTCTAATGAGCAGTTCTTC. This chain connects TRBV6-5 to TRBJ2-1, with 10 bases that match TRBD2. The CDR3 contains 15 residues. The trim removed 2 bases at V and 7 bases at J, leaving 5 bases unmatched. Germline V gene sequence: CDR1 MNHEY, CDR2 SVGAGI.

The chain joins TRBV29-1 to TRBJ2-3; D tentatively reads TRBD1 or TRBD2 (5 bases each). CDR1 is SQVTM and CDR2 is ANQGSEA in the germline V gene. The CDR3 is made up of 11 amino acids. V was trimmed by 4 bases and J by 4 bases, leaving 6 bases between them. The CDR3 here is CSVVGADTQYF. The CDR3 DNA reads TGCAGCGTTGTGGGGGCAGATACGCAGTATTTT.

The chain recombines TRBV7-6 with TRBJ1-6; D is unclear. Per germline, CDR1 SGHVS and CDR2 FNYEAQ. V lost 5 bases and J lost 6, with 14 bases in between. This CDR3 contains 15 residues. CDR3 bases: TGTGCCAGCAGCCCCACCCGGGTTCCTAATTCACCCCTCCACTTT. It is translated as CASSPTRVPNSPLHF.

The V gene is TRBV12-3 or TRBV12-4, the J gene TRBJ2-3; 9 bases fit TRBD1. The CDR3 extends over 16 amino acids. With V trimmed by 5 bases and J by 2 bases, 8 bases remained unmatched. CDR3 region: CASSRGQGLPTDTQYF. The CDR3 region has the DNA TGTGCCAGCAGTAGAGGACAGGGGCTCCCCACAGATACGCAGTATTTT.

The V call is TRBV7-9, the J call TRBJ1-1; D not certain. Germline CDR1 and CDR2: SEHNR and FQNEAQ (reference sequence). The ends were cut back, 5 bases at V and 3 bases at J, with 13 bases in the middle. The length of the CDR3 is 14 residues. This CDR3 is CASSPGLRDTEAFF. CDR3 sequence (DNA): TGTGCCAGCAGCCCAGGTCTGAGGGACACTGAAGCTTTCTTT.

V and J are TRBV10-3 and TRBJ2-7, with 7 bases that match TRBD1. V was clipped by 6 bases and J by 5 bases; unmatched bases: 16. This CDR3 region has 16 residues. Germline values: CDR1 ENHRY, CDR2 SYGVKD. CDR3 nucleotide sequence: TGTGCCATCAGCCCGGGACAGTTATTTTCCGGAAACGAGCAGTACTTC. Protein sequence: CAISPGQLFSGNEQYF.

V is TRBV3-1 and J is TRBJ2-1; 8 nucleotides align to TRBD2. Germline V gene sequence: CDR1 LGHDT, CDR2 YNNKEL (reference sequence). The trim removed 2 bases at V and 10 bases at J, leaving 13 bases unmatched. The CDR3 loop spans 16 amino acids. DNA for the CDR3: TGTGCCAGCAGCCAACACCCGTCCGCGGGGGGACAAGAGCAGTTCTTC. It yields the protein CASSQHPSAGGQEQFF.

This clonotype was found a few times. The rearrangement uses TRBV6-2 or TRBV6-3 and TRBJ1-1; D is possibly TRBD1 (5 bases). The CDR3 is 13 residues long. The V end lost 9 bases, the J end lost 4 bases, and 15 bases lay between the germline ends. Germline V gives CDR1 MNHEY, CDR2 SVGEGT. CDR3 sequence (DNA): TGTGCCAGTCTGGGTTTACAGGTCACTGAAGCTTTCTTT. Translation: CASLGLQVTEAFF.

The chain couples TRBV5-1 to TRBJ2-5; the match to TRBD2 covers 10 bases. V was clipped by 7 bases and J by 5 bases; unmatched bases: 8. The CDR3 extends over 14 amino acids. Per germline, CDR1 SGHRS and CDR2 YFSETQ. CDR3 sequence (DNA): TGCGCCAGCGGTCTAGCGGGGGTAGAGGAGACCCAGTACTTC. Encoded protein: CASGLAGVEETQYF.

This chain uses TRBV12-3 or TRBV12-4 with TRBJ1-2, with D unclear. The CDR3 is made up of 12 amino acids. Trimming removed 5 bases from V and 7 bases from J, with 11 bases in between. CDR3 nucleotides: TGTGCCAGCAGTCCCTCCAAACGTGGCTACACCTTC. Protein: CASSPSKRGYTF.

The chain recombines TRBV20-1 with TRBJ2-2; tentatively, D is TRBD2 (6 bases). The CDR3 has 16 amino acids. Germline V CDR1 and CDR2: DFQATT, SNEGSKA (reference sequence). V gave up 1 base and J gave up 2 bases, with 14 bases separating them. The CDR3 DNA reads TGCAGTGCTAGAGTATTCGCGGGAAAAAACACCGGGGAGCTGTTTTTT. It encodes CSARVFAGKNTGELFF.

The chain couples TRBV7-2 to TRBJ2-3; D perhaps matches TRBD2 (5 bases). Germline V gives CDR1 SGHTA, CDR2 FQGNSA. CDR3 length: 14 residues. V was trimmed by 2 bases and J by 4 bases, leaving 10 bases between them. The CDR3, as DNA: TGTGCCAGCAGCTTACTAGCAGACGCAGATACGCAGTATTTT. Amino acids: CASSLLADADTQYF.

The gene calls are TRBV19 and TRBJ2-1, with D possibly matching TRBD2 (6 bases). The CDR3 is made up of 16 amino acids. V lost 3 bases and J 1 base, leaving 13 bases between the germline ends. Germline CDR1 and CDR2: LNHDA and SQIVND (reference sequence). The CDR3 reads CASSIAGLGSYNEQFF. The CDR3 nucleotides read TGTGCCAGTAGTATTGCGGGGCTTGGGTCCTACAATGAGCAGTTCTTC.

CDR3 DNA sequence: TGTGCCAGCAGCTCTACTAGCGGGGGAGAGACCCAGTACTTC. It encodes CASSSTSGGETQYF. This chain uses TRBV7-2 with TRBJ2-5; 11 nucleotides line up with TRBD2. V lost 4 bases, J lost 4 bases, and 2 bases stayed unmatched. Germline V gene data show CDR1 as SGHTA and CDR2 as FQGNSA. This CDR3 region has 14 residues.

The rearrangement links TRBV7-9 to TRBJ2-7; D not certain. CDR1 is SEHNR, CDR2 FQNEAQ, per germline (reference sequence). Trimming pared 7 bases from V and 0 bases from J, leaving 10 bases between. The CDR3 sequence is 13 residues long. CDR3 region: CASTDRSSYEQYF. The CDR3, as DNA: TGTGCCAGCACAGACCGAAGCTCCTACGAGCAGTACTTC.

This clonotype was counted a few times. The rearrangement uses TRBV4-1 and TRBJ1-1; a possible D gene is TRBD1 (6 bases). The CDR3 is made up of 17 amino acids. Deletions cut 0 bases from V and 1 base from J, with 15 bases between. Germline CDR1 reads MGHRA; CDR2 reads YSYEKL. This CDR3 is CASSQDPGARGNTEAFF. For the CDR3, the DNA is TGCGCCAGCAGCCAAGATCCAGGGGCTAGGGGGAACACTGAAGCTTTCTTT.

This clonotype was seen a few times. The V and J genes are TRBV7-2 and TRBJ2-7; possible D gene TRBD2, 5 bases. Germline V gene sequence: CDR1 SGHTA, CDR2 FQGNSA. Trimming took off 0 bases at V and 3 bases at J, with 12 bases between the two ends. The length of the CDR3 is 15 residues. For the CDR3, the DNA is TGTGCCAGCAGCTTAGCGGTGGGAGACCTCTACGAGCAGTACTTC. Protein sequence: CASSLAVGDLYEQYF.

This clonotype turned up a few times. This chain joins TRBV12-3 or TRBV12-4 and TRBJ1-3, with D possibly matching TRBD1 (6 bases). CDR3 length: 15 residues. The germline V and J ends were trimmed by 5 bases and 5 bases, with 16 bases remaining between them. The CDR3: CASSGPGHKRNTIYF. Here the CDR3 DNA reads TGTGCCAGCAGTGGACCGGGACACAAAAGAAACACCATATATTTT.

The rearrangement links TRBV6-5 to TRBJ1-5, with D possibly matching TRBD1 (6 bases). The ends were cut back, 6 bases at V and 6 bases at J, with 15 bases in the middle. Germline-derived CDR1 and CDR2 are MNHEY and SVGAGI. CDR3 length: 14 residues. As DNA, the CDR3 is TGTGCCAGCAGCTTACAGGGATCGCGTCAGCCCCAGCATTTT. This codes for CASSLQGSRQPQHF.

V is TRBV20-1 and J is TRBJ2-3; unclear D gene. The V end lost 4 bases, the J end lost 6 bases, and 11 bases lay between the germline ends. The CDR3 covers 12 residues. Germline values: CDR1 DFQATT, CDR2 SNEGSKA (reference sequence). DNA for the CDR3: TGCAGTGCTAAGGGAAATGGGGATACGCAGTATTTT. Protein product: CSAKGNGDTQYF.

V and J are TRBV7-2 and TRBJ2-1; the match to TRBD2 covers 13 bases. CDR1 SGHTA and CDR2 FQGNSA come from the germline V gene. The V and J ends lost 5 bases and 9 bases, in that order; junction bases with no gene match: 7. This CDR3 has 15 amino acids. CDR3 sequence reads: CASSPTSGRNSEQFF. The CDR3 region has the DNA TGTGCCAGCAGCCCGACTAGCGGGAGGAATAGTGAGCAGTTCTTC.